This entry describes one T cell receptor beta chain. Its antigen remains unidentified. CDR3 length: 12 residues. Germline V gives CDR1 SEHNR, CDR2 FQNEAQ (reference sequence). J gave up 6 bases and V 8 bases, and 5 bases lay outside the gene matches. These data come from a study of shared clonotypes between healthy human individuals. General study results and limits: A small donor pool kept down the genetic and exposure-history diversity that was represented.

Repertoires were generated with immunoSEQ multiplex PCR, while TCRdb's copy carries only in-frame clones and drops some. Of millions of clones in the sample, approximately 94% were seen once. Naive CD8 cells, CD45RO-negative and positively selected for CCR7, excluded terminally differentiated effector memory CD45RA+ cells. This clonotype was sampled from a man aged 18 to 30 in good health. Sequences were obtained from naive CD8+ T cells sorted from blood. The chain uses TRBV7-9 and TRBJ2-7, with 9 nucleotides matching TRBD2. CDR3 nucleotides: TGTGCCAGCGGGGCGGGAGGGGGCGAGCAGTACTTC. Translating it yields CASGAGGGEQYF.